The 8 T cell receptor beta chains given below trace back to one sample, sequenced in a study of cytomegalovirus exposure and HLA in healthy donors. The PCR contained 60 Vbeta and 13 Jbeta primers. Some clones are missing from TCRdb's copy, which holds only in-frame ones; the method was immunoSEQ multiplex PCR. The table lists 200,000 or so clones, about 74% of them singletons. Sequenced sample: PBMCs. These receptor sequences come from a man aged 35 to 55 in good health and CMV-seronegative.

The chain couples TRBV18 to TRBJ1-5; the match to TRBD1 covers 10 bases. In germline, CDR1 is KGHSH, CDR2 LQKENI. This CDR3 is 15 amino acids long. J gave up 4 bases and V 4 bases, and 4 bases lay outside the gene matches. Here the CDR3 reads CASSRGDRGNQPQHF. Written as DNA, the CDR3 is TGTGCCAGCTCACGAGGGGACAGGGGAAATCAGCCCCAGCATTTT.

The chain joins TRBV13 to TRBJ1-1; no clear D gene. This CDR3 has 13 residues. CDR1 PRHDT and CDR2 FYEKMQ come from the germline V gene (reference sequence). Between the trimmed V and J ends, which lost 0 bases and 8 bases, there was a span of 10 bases. The CDR3 loop is CASSLGGGTEAFF. In nucleotides, the CDR3 is TGTGCCAGCAGCTTAGGGGGAGGCACCGAAGCTTTCTTT.

V is TRBV18 and J is TRBJ2-7, with D perhaps TRBD1 (6 bases). Per the germline V gene, CDR1 is KGHSH and CDR2 is LQKENI. The CDR3 has 15 amino acids. V gave up 2 bases and J gave up 1 base, with 12 bases separating them. CDR3 nucleotides: TGTGCCAGCTCACCAGTAACAGGGCTATCCTACGAGCAGTACTTC. It codes for CASSPVTGLSYEQYF.

In this sample, this clone turned up once. This chain uses TRBV4-3 with TRBJ2-6; 9 nucleotides align to TRBD1. Germline lookup yields CDR1 LGHNA and CDR2 YSLEER. This CDR3 region has 18 residues. Unmatched junction bases numbered 11, after V lost 4 bases and J lost 4 bases. The chain's CDR3 is CASSRGTGQSLGANVLTF. For the CDR3, the DNA is TGCGCCAGCAGCCGAGGGACAGGGCAGTCTTTGGGGGCCAACGTCCTGACTTTC.

This chain connects TRBV7-9 to TRBJ2-7; possible D gene TRBD1, 6 bases. CDR3 length: 14 residues. Looked up from germline, CDR1 is SEHNR and CDR2 is FQNEAQ (reference sequence). V was trimmed by 1 base and J by 2 bases, leaving 9 bases between them. CDR3 sequence (DNA): TGTGCCAGCAGCTTAGGGACAGTTGCCTACGAGCAGTACTTC. This gives the protein CASSLGTVAYEQYF. The full variable domain, completed using reference TRBV7-9 and TRBJ2-7, is DTGVSQNPRHKITKRGQNVTFRCDPISEHNRLYWYRQTLGQGPEFLTYFQNEAQLEKSRLLSDRFSAERPKGSFSTLEIQRTEQGDSAMYLCASSLGTVAYEQYFGPGTRLTVT.

This rearrangement joins TRBV18 to TRBJ1-1; D gene uncertain. This CDR3 contains 14 residues. CDR1 and CDR2 (germline): KGHSH, LQKENI. The V gene lost 1 base and the J gene lost 1 base, with 7 bases spanning the gap. The CDR3 here is CASSPRSENTEAFF. CDR3 nucleotide sequence: TGTGCCAGCTCACCACGCTCAGAGAACACTGAAGCTTTCTTT.

This sequence joins TRBV5-4 and TRBJ1-2, with D unclear. Germline CDR1 SGHNT, CDR2 YYREEE (reference sequence). V gave up 4 bases and J gave up 4 bases, with 11 bases separating them. CDR3 length: 13 amino acids. The CDR3 DNA follows: TGTGCCAGCAGCACGGACGGACTCTATGGCTACACCTTC. This gives the protein CASSTDGLYGYTF.

This chain links TRBV7-3 with TRBJ2-3, with 12 bases that match TRBD2. The germline V gene has CDR1 SGHTA and CDR2 FQGTGA. V lost 4 bases and J lost 1; bases outside the gene matches: 6. The CDR3 covers 17 residues. CDR3 amino acids: CASSSRLAGEGTDTQYF. CDR3 sequence (DNA): TGTGCCAGCAGCTCGAGACTAGCGGGAGAAGGCACAGATACGCAGTATTTT.